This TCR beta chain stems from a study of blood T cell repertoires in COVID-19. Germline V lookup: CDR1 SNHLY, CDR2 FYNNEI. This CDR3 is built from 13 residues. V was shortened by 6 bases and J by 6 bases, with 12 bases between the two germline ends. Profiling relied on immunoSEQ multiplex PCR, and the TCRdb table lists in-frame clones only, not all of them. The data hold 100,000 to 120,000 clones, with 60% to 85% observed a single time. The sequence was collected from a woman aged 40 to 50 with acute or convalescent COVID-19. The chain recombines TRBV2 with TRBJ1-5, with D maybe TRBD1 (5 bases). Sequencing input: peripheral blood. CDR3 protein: CASRGGLVQPQHF. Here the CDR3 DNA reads TGTGCCAGCAGGGGGGGACTTGTTCAGCCCCAGCATTTT.